Listed below are T cell receptor beta chains from one sample, sequenced in a study of cytomegalovirus exposure and HLA in healthy donors. Generated by immunoSEQ multiplex PCR, the TCRdb table keeps only in-frame clones and is missing some. The repertoire holds about 78,000 clones, with about 95% as singletons. The sample consisted of PBMCs. The receptors come from a man between 18 and 35 years old in good health and CMV-seropositive. CDR3s include the opening cysteine and the closing phenylalanine or tryptophan. The order of the fields is clone size, CDR3 length, V gene, J gene, D gene, CDR3 DNA, CDR3 protein. The D gene is left open where the match is weak. Size is omitted from some rows. Given values are once, few, many or a class for expanded clones.

abundance: NA; len: 15; v_gene: TRBV4-1; j_gene: TRBJ1-4; d_gene: NA; CDR3nt: TGCGCCAGCAGCCCATGGCTAGCGGCTAATGAAAAACTGTTTTTT; CDR3aa: CASSPWLAANEKLFF
abundance: NA; len: 15; v_gene: TRBV27; j_gene: TRBJ2-7; d_gene: NA; CDR3nt: TGTGCCAGCAGTTTAGGGGCAGGGATGACCTACGAGCAGTACTTC; CDR3aa: CASSLGAGMTYEQYF
abundance: NA; len: 13; v_gene: TRBV7-2; j_gene: TRBJ2-3; d_gene: NA; CDR3nt: TGTGCCAGCAGTTACACCCGGGGGGATACGCAGTATTTT; CDR3aa: CASSYTRGDTQYF
abundance: NA; len: 17; v_gene: TRBV28; j_gene: TRBJ1-5; d_gene: NA; CDR3nt: TGTGCCAGCAGACAAGCCGTCGGTAGGGGGAGCAATCAGCCCCAGCATTTT; CDR3aa: CASRQAVGRGSNQPQHF
abundance: NA; len: 15; v_gene: TRBV6-5; j_gene: TRBJ1-1; d_gene: NA; CDR3nt: TGTGCCAGCAGCCACGACAGGAGACCATACACTGAAGCTTTCTTT; CDR3aa: CASSHDRRPYTEAFF
abundance: NA; len: 14; v_gene: TRBV21-1; j_gene: TRBJ1-1; d_gene: NA; CDR3nt: NA; CDR3aa: CASSFGTGNTEAFF
abundance: NA; len: 15; v_gene: TRBV6-1; j_gene: TRBJ1-2; d_gene: NA; CDR3nt: TGTGCCAGCAGTGAAGCGCTTGGGGGCGCAGGTGGCTACACCTTC; CDR3aa: CASSEALGGAGGYTF
abundance: once; len: 13; v_gene: TRBV10-2; j_gene: TRBJ2-7; d_gene: TRBD1; CDR3nt: TGCGCCAGTCGGGACAGGAGCTCCTACGAGCAGTACTTC; CDR3aa: CASRDRSSYEQYF
abundance: NA; len: 15; v_gene: TRBV5-1; j_gene: TRBJ2-3; d_gene: TRBD1; CDR3nt: TGCGCCAGCAGCTTTGGTCGGCAGGGGGCAGATACGCAGTATTTT; CDR3aa: CASSFGRQGADTQYF
abundance: NA; len: 14; v_gene: TRBV6-1; j_gene: TRBJ1-1; d_gene: TRBD1; CDR3nt: TGTGCCAGCAGTGAAACTGACAGGGACACTGAAGCTTTCTTT; CDR3aa: CASSETDRDTEAFF
abundance: once; len: 19; v_gene: TRBV7-6; j_gene: TRBJ2-2; d_gene: TRBD2; CDR3nt: TGTGCCAGCAGCTTAGAAGTACTAGCGGTAAATTCGAACACCGGGGAGCTGTTTTTT; CDR3aa: CASSLEVLAVNSNTGELFF
abundance: once; len: 14; v_gene: TRBV30; j_gene: TRBJ2-5; d_gene: TRBD1; CDR3nt: TGTGCCTGGAGTCGGGACAGGGGGTCAGAGACCCAGTACTTC; CDR3aa: CAWSRDRGSETQYF
abundance: NA; len: 14; v_gene: TRBV5-4; j_gene: TRBJ2-5; d_gene: NA; CDR3nt: TGTGCCAGCAGCCTTAGCCTCCGGGGGGAGACCCAGTACTTC; CDR3aa: CASSLSLRGETQYF
abundance: NA; len: 14; v_gene: TRBV28; j_gene: TRBJ2-1; d_gene: NA; CDR3nt: TGTGCCAGCAGTTTGGAGGACGACTTCGATGAGCAGTTCTTC; CDR3aa: CASSLEDDFDEQFF
abundance: NA; len: 13; v_gene: TRBV27; j_gene: TRBJ2-2; d_gene: NA; CDR3nt: TGTGCCAGCAGTCCCGCGAACACCGGGGAGCTGTTTTTT; CDR3aa: CASSPANTGELFF
abundance: NA; len: 15; v_gene: TRBV18; j_gene: TRBJ2-4; d_gene: TRBD1; CDR3nt: TGTGCCAGCTCACCGACCGGGACAGCTGAAAACATTCAGTACTTC; CDR3aa: CASSPTGTAENIQYF
abundance: NA; len: 19; v_gene: TRBV11-2; j_gene: TRBJ1-4; d_gene: TRBD1; CDR3nt: TGTGCCAGCAGCTTAGACATACTGGACAGGGCTCCGCCTAATGAAAAACTGTTTTTT; CDR3aa: CASSLDILDRAPPNEKLFF
abundance: NA; len: 14; v_gene: TRBV18; j_gene: TRBJ2-3; d_gene: NA; CDR3nt: TGTGCCAGCTCACCAGCGGGCGGCACAGATACGCAGTATTTT; CDR3aa: CASSPAGGTDTQYF
abundance: NA; len: 24; v_gene: TRBV19; j_gene: TRBJ2-1; d_gene: NA; CDR3nt: TGTGCCAGTAGTATTTTCCACTTGGGACGGACAGCAAACCGAAACAGGGTGTTGTACAATGAGCAGTTCTTC; CDR3aa: CASSIFHLGRTANRNRVLYNEQFF
abundance: NA; len: 16; v_gene: TRBV6-1; j_gene: TRBJ1-5; d_gene: NA; CDR3nt: TGTGCCAGCAGTGAAAGGGGTAGGGGAAGAAATCAGCCCCAGCATTTT; CDR3aa: CASSERGRGRNQPQHF
abundance: NA; len: 18; v_gene: TRBV7-8; j_gene: TRBJ1-1; d_gene: NA; CDR3nt: TGTGCCAGCAGCTTAGCGGACGGGGCAGGGGAAATTTTAACTGAAGCTTTCTTT; CDR3aa: CASSLADGAGEILTEAFF
abundance: NA; len: 11; v_gene: TRBV27; j_gene: TRBJ2-1; d_gene: NA; CDR3nt: TGTGCCAGCTTGAGTTACAATGAGCAGTTCTTC; CDR3aa: CASLSYNEQFF
abundance: NA; len: 15; v_gene: TRBV27; j_gene: TRBJ2-5; d_gene: NA; CDR3nt: TGTGCCAGCAGTTTGGGTCCGGGAAGCCCAGAGACCCAGTACTTC; CDR3aa: CASSLGPGSPETQYF
abundance: NA; len: 15; v_gene: TRBV7-2; j_gene: TRBJ1-2; d_gene: NA; CDR3nt: TGTGCCAGCAGCTTATGGCAGGCCGGGGACTATGGCTACACCTTC; CDR3aa: CASSLWQAGDYGYTF
abundance: NA; len: 15; v_gene: TRBV30; j_gene: TRBJ1-2; d_gene: NA; CDR3nt: TGTGCCTGGGGGGGGACGGGGATTGTCGGCTATGGCTACACCTTC; CDR3aa: CAWGGTGIVGYGYTF
abundance: once; len: 16; v_gene: TRBV10-3; j_gene: TRBJ2-3; d_gene: TRBD1; CDR3nt: TGTGCCATCAGTGAGTCCGGGGGACAGGGGGCGGATACGCAGTATTTT; CDR3aa: CAISESGGQGADTQYF
abundance: once; len: 15; v_gene: TRBV9; j_gene: TRBJ1-2; d_gene: NA; CDR3nt: TGTGCCAGCAGCGGGTCCGGGTCCCTCAGGGATGGCTACACCTTC; CDR3aa: CASSGSGSLRDGYTF
abundance: NA; len: 15; v_gene: TRBV7-3; j_gene: TRBJ2-6; d_gene: NA; CDR3nt: TGTGCCAGCAGCTGGGGCACGGTTCGTTCCAACGTCCTGACTTTC; CDR3aa: CASSWGTVRSNVLTF
abundance: NA; len: 13; v_gene: TRBV28; j_gene: TRBJ1-2; d_gene: NA; CDR3nt: TGTGCCAGCCGGGACTCACGTAACTATGGCTACACCTTC; CDR3aa: CASRDSRNYGYTF
abundance: NA; len: 12; v_gene: TRBV19; j_gene: TRBJ2-7; d_gene: NA; CDR3nt: TGTGCCAGTAGTTCAGGTGCCTACGAGCAGTACTTC; CDR3aa: CASSSGAYEQYF
abundance: NA; len: 16; v_gene: TRBV6-1; j_gene: TRBJ1-1; d_gene: TRBD1; CDR3nt: TGTGCCAGCAGCGAACAGGGACAGGGGGCCGGCACTGAAGCTTTCTTT; CDR3aa: CASSEQGQGAGTEAFF
abundance: once; len: 15; v_gene: TRBV5-6; j_gene: TRBJ2-7; d_gene: TRBD2; CDR3nt: TGTGCCAGCAGCTTGGGACTAGCGTCCTGGTACGAGCAGTACTTC; CDR3aa: CASSLGLASWYEQYF
abundance: NA; len: 15; v_gene: TRBV28; j_gene: TRBJ2-1; d_gene: TRBD2; CDR3nt: TGTGCCAGCAGGGAAACTAGCGGGACCTACAATGAGCAGTTCTTC; CDR3aa: CASRETSGTYNEQFF
abundance: NA; len: 15; v_gene: TRBV6-6; j_gene: TRBJ2-7; d_gene: TRBD2; CDR3nt: TGTGCCAGCAGCCCCCCGAGGACTAGCGGGCTCGAGCAGTACTTC; CDR3aa: CASSPPRTSGLEQYF
abundance: NA; len: 11; v_gene: TRBV6-5; j_gene: TRBJ2-1; d_gene: NA; CDR3nt: TGTGCCAGCACCCAGGGCCATGAGCAGTTCTTC; CDR3aa: CASTQGHEQFF
abundance: NA; len: 15; v_gene: TRBV5-1; j_gene: TRBJ1-4; d_gene: TRBD1; CDR3nt: TGCGCCAGCAGTTCCCGGACAGGGGGGAATGAAAAACTGTTTTTT; CDR3aa: CASSSRTGGNEKLFF
abundance: NA; len: 15; v_gene: TRBV5-1; j_gene: TRBJ2-7; d_gene: TRBD2; CDR3nt: TGCGCCAGCAGCTTGACCGGGACTAGCGGGAGCGAGCAGTACTTC; CDR3aa: CASSLTGTSGSEQYF
abundance: NA; len: 16; v_gene: TRBV30; j_gene: TRBJ1-1; d_gene: TRBD1; CDR3nt: TGTGCCTGGAGTCTCCAGGACAGGAAGGTATACACTGAAGCTTTCTTT; CDR3aa: CAWSLQDRKVYTEAFF
abundance: NA; len: 14; v_gene: TRBV11-2; j_gene: TRBJ1-2; d_gene: NA; CDR3nt: TGTGCCAGCAGCCCTCTGACCGGGAAGTATGGCTACACCTTC; CDR3aa: CASSPLTGKYGYTF
abundance: NA; len: 16; v_gene: TRBV5-1; j_gene: TRBJ2-2; d_gene: NA; CDR3nt: TGCGCCAGCAGCTTTCCCTCCGGGGGTGGCACCGGGGAGCTGTTTTTT; CDR3aa: CASSFPSGGGTGELFF
abundance: NA; len: 16; v_gene: TRBV7-5; j_gene: TRBJ1-1; d_gene: NA; CDR3nt: TGTGCCAGAAGCTTGCTGGGCGGGATAGAAAACACTGAAGCTTTCTTT; CDR3aa: CARSLLGGIENTEAFF
abundance: NA; len: 13; v_gene: TRBV19; j_gene: TRBJ2-7; d_gene: TRBD1; CDR3nt: TGTGCCAGTAGCCCGGGGACAGGCTACGAGCAGTACTTC; CDR3aa: CASSPGTGYEQYF
abundance: once; len: 18; v_gene: TRBV19; j_gene: TRBJ2-1; d_gene: TRBD2; CDR3nt: TGTGCCAGTAGTATGGGTAGCGGGAGGCCAAGCTCCTACAATGAGCAGTTCTTC; CDR3aa: CASSMGSGRPSSYNEQFF
abundance: once; len: 13; v_gene: TRBV18; j_gene: TRBJ1-1; d_gene: NA; CDR3nt: TGTGCCAGCTCACCACCCTTGAACACTGAAGCTTTCTTT; CDR3aa: CASSPPLNTEAFF
abundance: NA; len: 16; v_gene: TRBV7-9; j_gene: TRBJ1-2; d_gene: NA; CDR3nt: TGTGCCAGCAGCTTAGCGGTGGCAGCGCTTAACTCGGGCTACACCTTC; CDR3aa: CASSLAVAALNSGYTF
abundance: NA; len: 15; v_gene: TRBV4-1; j_gene: TRBJ2-2; d_gene: NA; CDR3nt: TGCGCCAGCAGCCTTAGACAGGGCGGGATCGGGGAGCTGTTTTTT; CDR3aa: CASSLRQGGIGELFF
abundance: NA; len: 15; v_gene: TRBV7-9; j_gene: TRBJ1-1; d_gene: TRBD1; CDR3nt: TGTGCCAGCAGCCTCGCCGACAGGGGGAACACTGAAGCTTTCTTT; CDR3aa: CASSLADRGNTEAFF
abundance: NA; len: 16; v_gene: TRBV5-4; j_gene: TRBJ1-2; d_gene: NA; CDR3nt: TGTGCCAGCAGCCCCAGTGGCGGGGGCGCTAACTATGGCTACACCTTC; CDR3aa: CASSPSGGGANYGYTF
abundance: NA; len: 17; v_gene: TRBV4-1; j_gene: TRBJ1-3; d_gene: NA; CDR3nt: TGCGCCAGCAGCCGCAAATCCGGACAGTCGTCTGGAAACACCATATATTTT; CDR3aa: CASSRKSGQSSGNTIYF
abundance: NA; len: 13; v_gene: TRBV27; j_gene: TRBJ2-7; d_gene: TRBD1; CDR3nt: TGTGCCAGCAGTGACAGGGGGATCTACGAGCAGTACTTC; CDR3aa: CASSDRGIYEQYF
abundance: NA; len: 15; v_gene: TRBV6-5; j_gene: TRBJ2-7; d_gene: TRBD1; CDR3nt: TGTGCCAGCAGTTCCGAAGGACAGGGATTCTACGAGCAGTACTTC; CDR3aa: CASSSEGQGFYEQYF